One and the same sample provided the 23 T cell receptor beta chains below, sequenced in a study of shared clonotypes between healthy human individuals (dated by TCRdb to 2019 to 2021). Receptors were amplified or captured by the immunoSEQ multiplex PCR assay. The source is immuneACCESS, and TCRdb retained only in-frame sequences with V and J called. Part of the clones is not carried over; for the studies checked, unresolved V genes explain less than half of this, and the remainder is unexplained. This sample is represented by 400,000 to 600,000 clones; over 60% of them were singletons. The ten biggest clones cover around 12% of the sample. The sample comprised PBMCs. The receptors were sampled from a woman aged 40-49 years in good health. Some clones in this sample may be carry-over from other donors' samples.

The chain recombines TRBV19 with TRBJ1-1; D is uncertain. From germline, CDR1 is LNHDA and CDR2 SQIVND (reference sequence). This CDR3 has 16 amino acids. V was clipped by 2 bases and J by 0 bases, with 13 bases between them. Here the CDR3 DNA reads TGTGCCAGTAGTATACCGGGTGCCGGGGTGAACACTGAAGCTTTCTTT. It is translated as CASSIPGAGVNTEAFF.

The chain has TRBV28 and TRBJ1-3; perhaps TRBD1 as D (6 bases). V was clipped by 3 bases and J by 12 bases, with 18 bases between them. Germline CDR1 reads MDHEN; CDR2 reads SYDVKM. The length of the CDR3 is 14 residues. CDR3 bases: TGTGCCAGCAGTTTGAGGGACAAAGGGGTGAACATATATTTT. Its protein product is CASSLRDKGVNIYF.

The chain uses TRBV23-1 and TRBJ2-4, with a tentative D call TRBD2 (6 bases). TRBV23-1 is an ORF for which the function is uncertain. V gave up 7 bases and J gave up 0 bases, with 16 bases separating them. This CDR3 region has 16 residues. CDR3 sequence: CASTQRRGLAKNIQYF. The CDR3 DNA follows: TGCGCCAGCACCCAAAGGCGGGGATTAGCCAAAAACATTCAGTACTTC.

V and J are TRBV5-6 and TRBJ2-1, with 7 bases identical to TRBD2. This CDR3 is built from 16 residues. Losses at the gene ends were 4 bases for V and 0 bases for J; bases not matched to a gene: 7. Germline V gene sequence: CDR1 SGHDT, CDR2 YYEEEE. The CDR3 loop is CASSQLGGSSYNEQFF. The CDR3 bases are TGTGCCAGCAGCCAACTGGGGGGGAGCTCCTACAATGAGCAGTTCTTC.

The V gene is TRBV5-1, the J gene TRBJ2-3; D may correspond to TRBD1 or TRBD2 (5 bases each). CDR3 length: 16 amino acids. Between the trimmed V and J ends, which lost 4 bases and 6 bases, there was a span of 21 bases. Germline lookup yields CDR1 SGHRS and CDR2 YFSETQ. CDR3 DNA sequence: TGCGCCAGCAGCCACCAATCACCTTCGGGGCAGGATACGCAGTATTTT. This translates into CASSHQSPSGQDTQYF.

The chain couples TRBV11-2 to TRBJ2-3, with 9 bases lining up with TRBD2. The CDR3 has 16 amino acids. In germline, CDR1 is SGHAT, CDR2 FQNNGV. V gave up 1 base and J gave up 2 bases; unmatched junction bases: 4. CDR3 region: CASSLGASGNTDTQYF. The CDR3 nucleotides are TGTGCCAGCAGCTTAGGGGCTAGCGGGAACACAGATACGCAGTATTTT.

The chain employs TRBV9 and TRBJ2-2; TRBD2 aligns across 7 bases. Germline trimming cut 6 bases from V and 6 bases from J; bases unmatched to any gene: 5. This CDR3 spans 13 amino acids. From germline, CDR1 is SGDLS and CDR2 YYNGEE. The CDR3 DNA is TGTGCCAGCAACGAGGGGAGGGCCGGGGAGCTGTTTTTT. Its translation: CASNEGRAGELFF.

J is TRBJ2-2 and V is TRBV5-4; D ambiguous. Germline V gene sequence: CDR1 SGHNT, CDR2 YYREEE (reference sequence). The CDR3 is 15 residues long. V shed 0 bases and J shed 4 bases, with 10 bases lying between them. CDR3 amino acids: CASSLARPTTGELFF. Written as DNA, the CDR3 is TGTGCCAGCAGCTTGGCACGCCCAACCACCGGGGAGCTGTTTTTT.

The sample holds a few counts of this clone. Other DNA sequences of this sample code for an identical CDR3. The chain joins TRBV28 to TRBJ1-5, with D perhaps TRBD1 (6 bases). The germline gives CDR1 MDHEN, CDR2 SYDVKM. Deletions cut 2 bases from V and 4 bases from J, with 9 bases between. The CDR3 is made up of 14 amino acids. CDR3 DNA: TGTGCCAGCAGTTTAGGGCAGGGGAATCAGCCCCAGCATTTT. The encoded protein is CASSLGQGNQPQHF.

The chain joins TRBV13 to TRBJ2-7, with D unclear. The CDR3 loop spans 16 amino acids. In germline, CDR1 is PRHDT, CDR2 FYEKMQ (reference sequence). Trimming stripped 3 bases from V and 1 base from J, with 16 bases between. Written as DNA, the CDR3 is TGTGCCAGCAGCTTTAGTAGTATCGGGCGGTCCTACGAGCAGTACTTC. Protein product: CASSFSSIGRSYEQYF.

The CDR3 loop reads CASSITSGEPYEQYF. CDR3 nucleotide sequence: TGTGCCAGCAGCATAACTAGCGGGGAGCCCTACGAGCAGTACTTC. The chain combines TRBV11-2 with TRBJ2-7; TRBD2 matches 10 bases. The junction had 6 bases not matched to a gene; V was cut back by 5 bases and J by 2 bases. The CDR3 covers 15 residues. From germline, CDR1 is SGHAT and CDR2 FQNNGV.

The rearrangement joins TRBV5-6 to TRBJ1-4; 9 nucleotides agree with TRBD1. The V gene end was trimmed by 4 bases and the J gene end by 7 bases; junction bases not matched to a gene: 8. From germline, CDR1 is SGHDT and CDR2 YYEEEE. The CDR3 contains 15 residues. The CDR3 region is CASSEGTGLSEKLFF. The CDR3 DNA reads as TGTGCCAGCAGCGAGGGGACAGGGTTATCTGAAAAACTGTTTTTT.

The V call is TRBV25-1, the J call TRBJ2-5; no clear D gene. This CDR3 has 11 residues. Trimming cost V 8 bases and J 9 bases, with 13 bases left between them. Germline V gives CDR1 MGHDK, CDR2 SYGVNS. DNA of the CDR3: TGTGCCAGCCCGCTCCGGTGGCCCCAGTACTTC. It encodes CASPLRWPQYF.

This chain links TRBV11-2 with TRBJ2-4, with TRBD1 identical over 7 bases. The CDR3 sequence is 15 residues long. Germline V gene lookup returns CDR1 SGHAT and CDR2 FQNNGV. V was pared by 2 bases and J by 7 bases, with 8 bases of the junction left unmatched. This CDR3 is CASSLTRQGRNIQYF. CDR3 DNA: TGTGCCAGCAGCTTAACGCGACAGGGTAGGAACATTCAGTACTTC.

The chain is built from TRBV28 and TRBJ2-4, with 9 bases identical to TRBD1. Trimming cost V 2 bases and J 9 bases; bases outside gene matches: 2. Per germline, CDR1 MDHEN and CDR2 SYDVKM. The CDR3 sequence is 13 residues long. Here the CDR3 reads CASSLGTGSIQYF. The CDR3 DNA is TGTGCCAGCAGTTTAGGGACAGGGAGCATTCAGTACTTC. Complete variable domain (other parts from reference TRBV28 and TRBJ2-4): DVKVTQSSRYLVKRTGEKVFLECVQDMDHENMFWYRQDPGLGLRLIYFSYDVKMKEKGDIPEGYSVSREKKERFSLILESASTNQTSMYLCASSLGTGSIQYFGAGTRLSVL.

The table lists this clone with many counts. The CDR3 loop is CASSSHQAENSYGYTF. The DNA of the CDR3 is TGTGCCAGCAGCTCCCATCAGGCGGAAAACTCCTATGGCTACACCTTC. The gene calls are TRBV7-9 and TRBJ1-2; D is undetermined. The CDR3 sequence is 16 residues long. Germline V lookup: CDR1 SEHNR, CDR2 FQNEAQ (reference sequence). V was shortened by 4 bases and J by 4 bases, with 19 bases between the two germline ends.

The V gene is TRBV10-1, the J gene TRBJ2-1; 10 bases map to TRBD2. This CDR3 is built from 16 residues. The ends lost 2 bases at V and 7 bases at J; junction bases unmatched: 8. Germline lookup yields CDR1 WNHNN and CDR2 SYGVQD (reference sequence). CDR3 region: CASSEPNPGLANEQFF. The CDR3 DNA follows: TGCGCCAGCAGTGAGCCGAACCCGGGACTAGCGAATGAGCAGTTCTTC.

V is TRBV5-4 and J is TRBJ2-2; D uncertain. Trimming left V 6 bases short and J 0 bases short, with 15 bases between. Germline CDR1 is SGHNT and CDR2 is YYREEE (reference sequence). This CDR3 spans 16 amino acids. The CDR3 loop is CASTPTGATNTGELFF. CDR3 bases: TGTGCCAGCACCCCCACGGGCGCAACGAACACCGGGGAGCTGTTTTTT.

This clone was recorded only once. The sample carries other DNA sequences with the same CDR3. This chain links TRBV5-5 with TRBJ2-7, with 12 bases matching TRBD2. CDR1 is SGHKS and CDR2 is YYEKEE in the germline V gene (reference sequence). With 4 bases clipped from V and 3 bases from J, the junction kept 2 bases outside the gene matches. The CDR3 spans 14 residues. DNA of the CDR3: TGTGCCAGCAGCCCGACTAGCGGGGGCTACGAGCAGTACTTC. Its protein is CASSPTSGGYEQYF.

The J gene is TRBJ2-1, the V gene TRBV4-3; 7 nucleotides line up with TRBD2. CDR3 length equals 19 residues. Germline loops: CDR1 LGHNA, CDR2 YSLEER. After removal of 3 bases from V and 1 base from J, the junction contained 15 bases not matched to a gene. As DNA, the CDR3 is TGCGCCAGCAGCCAGGCCGCCCCGGAGACTAGCTGGTCCTACAATGAGCAGTTCTTC. Its translation: CASSQAAPETSWSYNEQFF.

This clone was detected once. V is TRBV5-1 and J is TRBJ1-4; 7 bases are a match to TRBD1. This CDR3 has 14 residues. Trimming at V came to 4 bases and at J to 1 base, leaving 1 base not matched to a gene. The V gene's germline CDR1 is SGHRS and CDR2 YFSETQ. The CDR3 is CASSRQGTNEKLFF. CDR3 DNA: TGCGCCAGCAGCCGACAGGGAACTAATGAAAAACTGTTTTTT.

The CDR3 DNA follows: TGCAGCGTTGAAGCGCCCAGGGGGATCTCCTACGAGCAGTACTTC. Protein: CSVEAPRGISYEQYF. V usage is TRBV29-1 and J usage is TRBJ2-7; 7 bases match TRBD1. The V gene's germline CDR1 is SQVTM and CDR2 ANQGSEA. The ends lost 1 base at V and 0 bases at J; junction bases unmatched: 6. This CDR3 is 15 amino acids long.

This clone has more than one count but fewer than ten. This sequence joins TRBV9 and TRBJ2-3; D gene uncertain. CDR1 and CDR2 from the germline V gene are SGDLS and YYNGEE. This CDR3 has 15 amino acids. V was cut by 4 bases and J by 1 base, with 13 bases left in between. The CDR3 nucleotides are TGTGCCAGCAGCCTGACTGCGACCGGCACAGATACGCAGTATTTT. This sequence encodes CASSLTATGTDTQYF.